The text below deals with one T cell receptor beta chain. This record belongs to a study of blood T cell repertoires in COVID-19. Study-wide background: Sites across the United States, Italy and Spain contributed samples from acute and convalescent COVID-19. The cDNA or gDNA used as material had been derived from T cells, B-cell-depleted T cells, or PBMCs.

Methods used by the authors: Estimation of nucleated cell counts relied on the amplification of reference gene primers. Some clones are missing from TCRdb's copy, which holds only in-frame ones; the method was immunoSEQ multiplex PCR. That table is the source of V, J and clone size, and D and trimming were worked out from the DNA. Found here are approximately 100,000 clones, around 85% of them singletons; the top ten hold roughly 40%. Sequencing was carried out using peripheral blood. The clonotype was recovered from a man older than 75 with acute or convalescent COVID-19.

For the CDR3, the DNA is TGTGCCAGCAGTAAACCGACAGGGGGCTCTACCGGGGAGCTGTTTTTT. This codes for CASSKPTGGSTGELFF. V gene TRBV25-1 combines with J gene TRBJ2-2; 10 bases are a match to TRBD1. The CDR3 covers 16 residues. Germline V CDR1 and CDR2: MGHDK, SYGVNS. Germline trimming cut 5 bases from V and 5 bases from J; bases unmatched to any gene: 8.